This TCR beta chain derives from a study of identical twins. J lost 4 bases, V lost 3 bases, and 5 bases had no gene match. Germline V gene data show CDR1 as DFQATT and CDR2 as SNEGSKA (reference sequence). There are 14 residues in the CDR3. Broader study findings: Out-of-frame alpha sequences common to twins exhibited an excess of low generation probability.

TCRdb re-called the 5' RACE reads through MiXCR, storing one row per CDR3 protein. The sample records about 470,000 distinct CDR3 sequences, 20% to 30% being singletons. About this clonotype itself: Its antigen is unknown.

The same specimen was also included in a second study, on T cells expressing NK-cell markers.

V usage is TRBV20-1 and J usage is TRBJ2-1; TRBD2 aligns across 8 bases. Sequences were obtained from CD4+ T cells sorted from blood. The receptor was derived from a woman between 18 and 29 years old in good health. The CDR3 DNA is TGCAGTGCTAGGATAGCGGGGACATACAATGAGCAGTTCTTC. This encodes CSARIAGTYNEQFF.